This passage covers 18 T cell receptor beta chains from one sample sequenced in a study of response to subunit inactivated influenza vaccine. In TCRdb, the RT-PCR reads were re-called with MiXCR into one record per CDR3 protein. Of 500,000 to 600,000 distinct CDR3 sequences listed, about 14% are singletons. Sample: PBMCs from blood, taken 11 to 12 days after vaccination. The origin of the receptors is a man between 45 and 60 years old who received an inactivated influenza vaccine.

This clonotype was detected only a few times. The V gene is TRBV24-1, the J gene TRBJ2-1; 8 positions agree with TRBD1. Germline CDR1 and CDR2: KGHDR and SFDVKD. CDR3 length: 16 residues. Trimming cost V 4 bases and J 2 bases; bases outside gene matches: 6. The CDR3: CATSDRGQGPYNEQFF. For the CDR3, the DNA is TGTGCCACCAGTGACCGCGGACAGGGACCCTACAATGAGCAGTTCTTC.

The chain links TRBV5-5 to TRBJ2-7, with D tentatively TRBD1 (6 bases). Trimming left V 0 bases short and J 7 bases short, with 17 bases between. Germline assignment: CDR1 SGHKS and CDR2 YYEKEE (reference sequence). The CDR3 is made up of 15 amino acids. The CDR3 spells CASSLDRVSRREQYF. Here the CDR3 DNA reads TGTGCCAGCAGCTTGGACAGGGTATCCCGACGAGAGCAGTACTTC.

Only a few counts were recorded for this clonotype. This chain connects TRBV27 to TRBJ1-6, with D maybe TRBD1 (6 bases). CDR3 size: 17 residues. Trimming cost V 2 bases and J 0 bases, with 11 bases left between them. Germline CDR1 MNHEY, CDR2 SMNVEV (reference sequence). CDR3 residues: CASSLGGKYSYNSPLHF. The DNA for the CDR3 is TGTGCCAGCAGTTTAGGGGGCAAATACTCCTATAATTCACCCCTCCACTTT.

This clonotype was observed at least ten times. The chain recombines TRBV24-1 with TRBJ2-2; possible D gene TRBD1, 5 bases. Trimming removed 4 bases at V and 7 bases at J, with 15 bases between. There are 15 residues in the CDR3. Germline CDR1 and CDR2: KGHDR and SFDVKD. The CDR3 bases are TGTGCCACCAGTGACCCAATGGTGCAGGGCGGGGAGCTGTTTTTT. Translating gives CATSDPMVQGGELFF.

The V and J genes are TRBV20-1 and TRBJ2-1; TRBD2 matches at 9 bases. This CDR3 contains 15 residues. Losses at the gene ends were 4 bases for V and 7 bases for J; bases not matched to a gene: 11. Germline CDR1 is DFQATT and CDR2 is SNEGSKA (reference sequence). CDR3 coding DNA: TGCAGTGCTATTAAGGCGGGGGGGCCGGTAAATGAGCAGTTCTTC. This sequence encodes CSAIKAGGPVNEQFF.

This clonotype was counted a few times. This chain connects TRBV9 to TRBJ2-7, with D possibly matching TRBD1 (6 bases). V was pared by 3 bases and J by 1 base, with 14 bases between. The CDR3 has 15 amino acids. The V gene's germline CDR1 is SGDLS and CDR2 YYNGEE. The CDR3 DNA follows: TGTGCCAGCAGCGCTACGGACAGACCTTCCTACGAGCAGTACTTC. This encodes CASSATDRPSYEQYF.

This sequence joins TRBV20-1 and TRBJ2-2; 10 bases agree with TRBD2. Germline V CDR1 and CDR2: DFQATT, SNEGSKA (reference sequence). The V segment lost 2 bases and the J segment 7 bases; nucleotides outside the gene matches: 10. The CDR3 runs to 16 residues. The CDR3 is CSARRGEREGIGELFF. In DNA form, the CDR3 reads TGCAGTGCTAGACGCGGGGAGCGGGAGGGGATCGGGGAGCTGTTTTTT.

A few counts support this clonotype. V gene TRBV18 combines with J gene TRBJ2-7, with 7 positions matching TRBD1. The V segment lost 6 bases and the J segment 7 bases; nucleotides outside the gene matches: 12. The CDR3 covers 14 residues. The V gene's germline CDR1 is KGHSH and CDR2 LQKENI. CDR3 nucleotides: TGTGCCAGCTCGGATAAGACAGGGCTCCCGGAGCAGTACTTC. Protein sequence: CASSDKTGLPEQYF. The whole variable domain, filled in from reference TRBV18 and TRBJ2-7, reads NAGVMQNPRHLVRRRGQEARLRCSPMKGHSHVYWYRQLPEEGLKFMVYLQKENIIDESGMPKERFSAEFPKEGPSILRIQQVVRGDSAAYFCASSDKTGLPEQYFGPGTRLTVT.

A few counts support this clonotype. The chain employs TRBV7-2 and TRBJ2-3; TRBD2 aligns across 14 bases. V gave up 6 bases and J gave up 6 bases; unmatched junction bases: 5. Per germline, CDR1 SGHTA and CDR2 FQGNSA. There are 15 residues in the CDR3. As DNA, the CDR3 is TGTGCCAGCAGAAGACTAGCGGGAGGGATCGATACGCAGTATTTT. Translated, it gives CASRRLAGGIDTQYF. The whole variable domain, filled in from reference TRBV7-2 and TRBJ2-3, reads GAGVSQSPSNKVTEKGKDVELRCDPISGHTALYWYRQSLGQGLEFLIYFQGNSAPDKSGLPSDRFSAERTGGSVSTLTIQRTQQEDSAVYLCASRRLAGGIDTQYFGPGTRLTVL.

This clonotype occurred many times. V usage is TRBV12-3 or TRBV12-4 and J usage is TRBJ2-1; 12 nucleotides agree with TRBD1. The CDR3 sequence is 15 residues long. Trimming removed 5 bases from V and 7 bases from J; junction bases left unmatched: 6. The CDR3 region has the DNA TGTGCCAGCAGTCCCGGGACAGGGGGCTGGAATGAGCAGTTCTTC. Amino acids: CASSPGTGGWNEQFF.

In its sample, this clonotype was seen a few times. The chain is built from TRBV10-3 and TRBJ2-1, with 8 bases that match TRBD1. The CDR3 length is 16 residues. With V trimmed by 5 bases and J by 4 bases, 10 bases remained unmatched. The V gene's germline CDR1 is ENHRY and CDR2 SYGVKD. For the CDR3, the DNA is TGTGCCATCAGTAGCTGGGACAGGATGGATTACAATGAGCAGTTCTTC. Amino acid sequence: CAISSWDRMDYNEQFF.

The chain carries TRBV5-1 and TRBJ2-2; D is unclear. The germline V gene encodes CDR1 SGHRS and CDR2 YFSETQ. The germline V and J ends were trimmed by 4 bases and 2 bases, with 21 bases remaining between them. The CDR3 has 18 residues. CDR3 sequence: CASSLQTFRLGNTGELFF. CDR3 DNA sequence: TGCGCCAGCAGCCTACAAACTTTCCGGCTGGGTAACACCGGGGAGCTGTTTTTT. The whole variable domain, filled in from reference TRBV5-1 and TRBJ2-2, reads KAGVTQTPRYLIKTRGQQVTLSCSPISGHRSVSWYQQTPGQGLQFLFEYFSETQRNKGNFPGRFSGRQFSNSRSEMNVSTLELGDSALYLCASSLQTFRLGNTGELFFGEGSRLTVL.

This clonotype was counted only a few times. This sequence joins TRBV5-1 and TRBJ2-7, with D possibly being TRBD1 or TRBD2 (5 bases each). Looked up from germline, CDR1 is SGHRS and CDR2 is YFSETQ. The CDR3 sequence is 13 residues long. V was shortened by 0 bases and J by 7 bases, with 11 bases between the two germline ends. CDR3 sequence (DNA): TGCGCCAGCAGCTTGGGGTGGGGGTTGGAGCAGTACTTC. It yields the protein CASSLGWGLEQYF.

A few counts support this clonotype. The chain uses TRBV7-2 and TRBJ1-5; D possibly corresponds to TRBD1 (6 bases). The germline V gene has CDR1 SGHTA and CDR2 FQGNSA. The CDR3 contains 14 residues. The V gene lost 5 bases and the J gene lost 4 bases, with 12 bases spanning the gap. CDR3 sequence: CASSRNQGNQPQHF. Here the CDR3 DNA reads TGTGCCAGCAGCCGCAACCAGGGGAATCAGCCCCAGCATTTT.

This clonotype was found a few times. The CDR3 region has the DNA TGTGCCAGCAGCTATAAGACGGGAACTAATGAAAAACTGTTTTTT. Translation: CASSYKTGTNEKLFF. This sequence joins TRBV7-6 and TRBJ1-4; D uncertain. CDR1 and CDR2 from the germline V gene are SGHVS and FNYEAQ. The CDR3 totals 15 residues. Trimming pared 4 bases from V and 1 base from J, leaving 10 bases between.

The V and J genes are TRBV20-1 and TRBJ2-1; 9 nucleotides line up with TRBD2. CDR3 length: 17 amino acids. After removal of 6 bases from V and 7 bases from J, the junction contained 19 bases not matched to a gene. The germline CDR1 and CDR2 sequences are DFQATT and SNEGSKA (reference sequence). The CDR3 DNA is TGCAGTGCCAGCCCCCTCGCGCGGGGGGGCAATGGGAATGAGCAGTTCTTC. Translating gives CSASPLARGGNGNEQFF.

The chain recombines TRBV12-3 or TRBV12-4 with TRBJ2-2, with D unclear. CDR3 length: 13 residues. Trimming stripped 10 bases from V and 4 bases from J, with 13 bases between. CDR3 region: CATSPSVTGELFF. The CDR3 DNA reads as TGTGCCACCTCTCCTAGTGTCACCGGGGAGCTGTTTTTT.

This clonotype was seen a few times. The chain recombines TRBV5-6 with TRBJ2-7; the D gene is possibly TRBD1 (5 bases). Between the trimmed V and J ends, which lost 5 bases and 2 bases, there was a span of 11 bases. Germline V gene lookup returns CDR1 SGHDT and CDR2 YYEEEE. This CDR3 is built from 13 residues. The CDR3: CASRSQGTYEQYF. The CDR3, as DNA: TGTGCCAGCAGGTCCCAGGGAACCTACGAGCAGTACTTC.